The 22 T cell receptor beta chains in this list originate from one sample, sequenced in a study of T cells in Graves' hyperthyroidism and ophthalmopathy. Amplification of TCR beta CDR3 regions used RNA as the template. TCR CDR3 regions were first amplified by RT-PCR with HTBI primers. Via MiXCR, TCRdb re-called the multiplex PCR reads, giving one row per CDR3 protein. The repertoire includes 500,000 to 650,000 distinct CDR3 sequences, approximately 14% of them detected once, and approximately 15% sits in the top ten. Sequenced sample: blood. The receptors were sampled from a woman in her thirties or forties with Graves' hyperthyroidism.

The rearrangement joins TRBV6-1 to TRBJ1-5, with TRBD1 matching over 11 bases. The germline CDR1 and CDR2 sequences are MNHNS and SASEGT. The junction had 15 bases not matched to a gene; V was cut back by 7 bases and J by 7 bases. The CDR3 length is 17 residues. The chain's CDR3 is CASTPRGTGGSGQPQHF. CDR3 nucleotide sequence: TGTGCCAGCACTCCGCGAGGGACAGGGGGTTCGGGCCAGCCCCAGCATTTT.

This clonotype was counted only a few times. One end of the junction is discordant with germline, which a read error may explain. The rearrangement links TRBV13 to TRBJ1-1; D is unresolved. Germline V gene data show CDR1 as PRHDT and CDR2 as FYEKMQ (reference sequence). There are 12 residues in the CDR3. The DNA for the CDR3 is TGTGCCAACAGCTTAGGTCGACTAGAAACTTTCTTT. Translating it yields CANSLGRLETFF.

This clonotype has ten or more counts. The chain employs TRBV10-1 and TRBJ2-7, with D uncertain. Trimming stripped 9 bases from V and 0 bases from J, with 12 bases between. Germline assignment: CDR1 WNHNN and CDR2 SYGVQD (reference sequence). The CDR3 covers 13 residues. The CDR3: CARPKVRSYEQYF. CDR3 DNA sequence: TGCGCCAGACCTAAGGTCCGCTCCTACGAGCAGTACTTC.

This clonotype was seen repeatedly, ten times or more. This chain uses TRBV6-1 with TRBJ2-1; unclear D gene. Trimming left V 2 bases short and J 0 bases short, with 14 bases between. The germline V gene encodes CDR1 MNHNS and CDR2 SASEGT. The length of the CDR3 is 17 residues. CDR3 nucleotide sequence: TGTGCCAGCAGTGAACCCCCCCTAGAGCTCTCCTACAATGAGCAGTTCTTC. Amino acid sequence: CASSEPPLELSYNEQFF.

At least ten counts were recorded for this clonotype. The chain carries TRBV6-1 and TRBJ2-7; 9 bases align to TRBD1. The CDR3 totals 15 residues. Germline V lookup: CDR1 MNHNS, CDR2 SASEGT. V shed 5 bases and J 5 bases; nucleotides not matched to a gene: 10. The CDR3: CASSSPGTGINEQYF. DNA for the CDR3: TGTGCCAGCAGTTCGCCCGGGACAGGGATTAACGAGCAGTACTTC.

Ten or more counts support this clonotype. The chain joins TRBV6-2 or TRBV6-3 to TRBJ2-7; 9 nucleotides agree with TRBD2. Unmatched junction bases numbered 9, after V lost 4 bases and J lost 2 bases. Germline values: CDR1 MNHEY, CDR2 SVGEGT. The CDR3 totals 16 residues. As DNA, the CDR3 is TGTGCCAGCAGTTCCCGAGCGGGAGGACGAACCTACGAGCAGTACTTC. This codes for CASSSRAGGRTYEQYF.

The sample holds many counts of this clonotype. V gene TRBV7-8 combines with J gene TRBJ2-5; the match to TRBD1 covers 8 bases. Per germline, CDR1 SGHVS and CDR2 FQNEAQ. After removal of 9 bases from V and 4 bases from J, the junction contained 10 bases not matched to a gene. The length of the CDR3 is 14 residues. The CDR3 spells CASVRGRIGETQYF. As DNA, the CDR3 is TGTGCCAGTGTCAGGGGGCGTATAGGAGAGACCCAGTACTTC.

This clonotype has at least ten counts. This chain links TRBV30 with TRBJ2-5, with TRBD2 matching over 7 bases. Germline V gives CDR1 GTSNPN, CDR2 SVGIG (reference sequence). Trimming removed 0 bases from V and 5 bases from J; junction bases left unmatched: 3. The CDR3 runs 13 residues. The CDR3 bases are TGTGCCTGGAGTGTCAGTAGCGGGGAGACCCAGTACTTC. Its protein is CAWSVSSGETQYF.

This clonotype was counted ten times or more. V gene TRBV30 combines with J gene TRBJ1-1; tentatively, D is TRBD1 (6 bases). From germline, CDR1 is GTSNPN and CDR2 SVGIG (reference sequence). V was shortened by 4 bases and J by 1 base, with 10 bases between the two germline ends. The CDR3 covers 13 residues. The CDR3 region is CAWTGVANTEAFF. For the CDR3, the DNA is TGTGCCTGGACAGGGGTTGCGAACACTGAAGCTTTCTTT. The whole variable domain, filled in from reference TRBV30 and TRBJ1-1, reads SQTIHQWPATLVQPVGSPLSLECTVEGTSNPNLYWYRQAAGRGLQLLFYSVGIGQISSEVPQNLSASRPQDRQFILSSKKLLLSDSGFYLCAWTGVANTEAFFGQGTRLTVV.

About this clonotype itself: Mismatch with germline at one junction end may stem from a read error. The chain combines TRBV13 with TRBJ1-4; possible D gene TRBD1, 5 bases. CDR1 is PRHDT and CDR2 is FYEKMQ in the germline V gene (reference sequence). This CDR3 region has 16 residues. DNA for the CDR3: TGTGCCAGCAGCGTAGGGACTGGGACAACTAATGAAAAACTGTTTTTT. It is translated as CASSVGTGTTNEKLFF.

This clonotype was found many times. The chain combines TRBV11-2 with TRBJ2-2; tentatively, D is TRBD1 or TRBD2 (5 bases each). The V end lost 3 bases, the J end lost 3 bases, and 14 bases lay between the germline ends. Germline V gene sequence: CDR1 SGHAT, CDR2 FQNNGV. This CDR3 has 16 amino acids. CDR3: CASSFRTGLDTGELFF. As DNA, the CDR3 is TGTGCCAGCAGCTTTAGGACGGGGCTCGACACCGGGGAGCTGTTTTTT.

This clonotype showed up many times. V and J are TRBV6-1 and TRBJ2-5; the D is unclear. Germline CDR1 MNHNS, CDR2 SASEGT. This CDR3 spans 11 amino acids. Trimming pared 5 bases from V and 10 bases from J, leaving 11 bases between. In DNA form, the CDR3 reads TGTGCCAGCAGTAAATGGGCAGACCAGTACTTC. Amino acids: CASSKWADQYF.

This clonotype was observed at least ten times. The chain uses TRBV10-3 and TRBJ1-2, with unresolved D. The CDR3 has 13 residues. Germline lookup yields CDR1 ENHRY and CDR2 SYGVKD. V gave up 0 bases and J gave up 1 base, with 3 bases separating them. The CDR3 nucleotides are TGTGCCATCAGTGAGTCGGATAACTATGGCTACACCTTC. It yields the protein CAISESDNYGYTF.

Regarding this clonotype: Compared with germline, one end of the junction differs, possibly owing to a read error. V is TRBV7-9 and J is TRBJ2-1, with 7 bases that match TRBD2. From germline, CDR1 is SEHNR and CDR2 FQNEAQ (reference sequence). This CDR3 comprises 17 residues. CDR3 sequence (DNA): TGTGCCAGTAGCTTGCTGACGGGGGGAGCAGTCTACAATGAGCAGTTCTTC. Translating it yields CASSLLTGGAVYNEQFF. Full variable domain (remainder filled in from reference TRBV7-9 and TRBJ2-1): DTGVSQNPRHKITKRGQNVTFRCDPISEHNRLYWYRQTLGQGPEFLTYFQNEAQLEKSRLLSDRFSAERPKGSFSTLEIQRTEQGDSAMYLCASSLLTGGAVYNEQFFGPGTRLTVL.

The CDR3 spells CARKGQGERYEQYF. The CDR3 coding sequence is TGTGCCAGAAAGGGCCAGGGGGAGAGGTACGAGCAGTACTTC. The chain recombines TRBV2 with TRBJ2-7, with 7 bases aligning to TRBD1. The length of the CDR3 is 14 residues. Germline CDR1 reads SNHLY; CDR2 reads FYNNEI. J lost 4 bases, V lost 9 bases, and 12 bases had no gene match.

This clonotype has a count of ten or more. CDR3 nucleotides: TGCAGTGCGGACGGGACTAGCGGGGCAGTGGGGTACAATGAGCAGTTCTTC. This sequence encodes CSADGTSGAVGYNEQFF. The chain employs TRBV20-1 and TRBJ2-1, with 13 positions matching TRBD2. This CDR3 spans 17 amino acids. Germline loops: CDR1 DFQATT, CDR2 SNEGSKA (reference sequence). V shed 6 bases, J shed 4 bases, and the junction held 12 bases outside the gene matches.

This chain uses TRBV6-1 with TRBJ2-7, with 15 nucleotides matching TRBD2. V trimming: 7 bases; J trimming: 6 bases; junction bases outside the gene matches: 22. There are 20 residues in the CDR3. CDR1 is MNHNS and CDR2 is SASEGT in the germline V gene. Here the CDR3 DNA reads TGTGCCAGCAACCGAATGGGGCAGGGAGGACTAGCGGGAGGGCCAACCGAGCAGTACTTC. Amino acid sequence: CASNRMGQGGLAGGPTEQYF.

The table lists this clonotype with many counts. The gene calls are TRBV20-1 and TRBJ2-7; 9 bases are shared with TRBD2. The germline V gene encodes CDR1 DFQATT and CDR2 SNEGSKA (reference sequence). This CDR3 comprises 18 residues. The ends lost 6 bases at V and 2 bases at J; junction bases unmatched: 20. The CDR3 sequence is CSAASVIGLANKPYEQYF. The CDR3 coding sequence is TGCAGTGCAGCATCGGTAATAGGACTAGCGAATAAGCCCTACGAGCAGTACTTC.

In its sample, this clonotype was seen many times. The chain combines TRBV30 with TRBJ1-1; D uncertain. Trimming left V 0 bases short and J 7 bases short, with 9 bases between. This CDR3 has 12 residues. In germline, CDR1 is GTSNPN, CDR2 SVGIG (reference sequence). The CDR3: CAWSVTEVEAFF. The CDR3 region has the DNA TGTGCCTGGAGTGTTACGGAAGTTGAAGCTTTCTTT.

Many counts were recorded for this clonotype. This chain links TRBV5-1 with TRBJ2-3; 15 bases agree with TRBD2. The germline V gene has CDR1 SGHRS and CDR2 YFSETQ. The CDR3 is 17 residues long. The ends lost 7 bases at V and 4 bases at J; junction bases unmatched: 10. CDR3 in DNA: TGCGCCAGCTTTGGACTAGCGGGAGGGCCCTTCCCAGATACGCAGTATTTT. Protein sequence: CASFGLAGGPFPDTQYF.

This clonotype was detected many times. This chain connects TRBV12-3 or TRBV12-4 to TRBJ1-6; 9 positions match TRBD1. This CDR3 comprises 14 residues. V lost 6 bases, J lost 7 bases, and 4 bases stayed unmatched. The CDR3 here is CASRQQGANSPLHF. Written as DNA, the CDR3 is TGTGCCAGCAGGCAACAGGGGGCCAATTCACCCCTCCACTTT.

The rearrangement joins TRBV24-1 to TRBJ2-1; D unclear. CDR1 is KGHDR, CDR2 SFDVKD, per germline. The CDR3 loop spans 12 amino acids. The ends were cut back, 5 bases at V and 10 bases at J, with 11 bases in the middle. In DNA form, the CDR3 reads TGTGCCACCAGTGGTGGACCGTGGGAGCAGTTCTTC. It yields the protein CATSGGPWEQFF.